This entry describes one TCR beta chain. The sample originates from a study of blood T cell repertoires in COVID-19. In the authors' methods: Counts of nucleated cells, estimated from reference gene primer amplification, were obtained. Assay used: immunoSEQ multiplex PCR; TCRdb lists only in-frame clones, some missing. That table is the source of V, J and clone size, and D and trimming were worked out from the DNA. The sample has tens of thousands of clones, around four fifths seen once. The germline CDR1 and CDR2 sequences are MNHEY and SVGAGI. Trimming took off 8 bases at V and 1 base at J, with 9 bases between the two ends. The CDR3 contains 14 residues.

The chain combines TRBV6-5 with TRBJ2-6; D might be TRBD2 (6 bases). The sequence was obtained from a man between 65 and 79 years old with acute or convalescent COVID-19. Material for sequencing was peripheral blood. The CDR3 coding sequence is TGTGCCAGCTTCGGGAGATCTGGGGCCAACGTCCTGACTTTC. Translation: CASFGRSGANVLTF.